The rows below give T cell receptor beta chains drawn from one sample of a study of blood T cell repertoires in COVID-19. Sequencing was performed with immunoSEQ multiplex PCR; in TCRdb, only in-frame clones are kept and a portion is missing. Altogether 180,000 or so clones are present, about 85% being singletons, with the ten largest covering roughly 18%. Material for sequencing was peripheral blood. All receptors come from a person aged 70 to 85 with COVID-19, enrolled during active disease. The CDR3 runs from the conserved cysteine through the conserved F or W. The D gene is left open where the match is weak. Size is stated for part of the rows, as once, few or many counts, or as a class when the clone is expanded.

d_gene,len,v_gene,abundance,j_gene,CDR3aa,CDR3nt
NA,15,TRBV5-1,NA,TRBJ1-1,CASSPTGSHNTEAFF,TGCGCCAGCAGCCCAACAGGTTCGCATAACACTGAAGCTTTCTTT
NA,18,TRBV5-6,NA,TRBJ1-4,CASSFQVARRSTNEKLFF,TGTGCCAGCAGCTTTCAAGTGGCCCGGAGGTCAACTAATGAAAAACTGTTTTTT
NA,10,TRBV30,NA,TRBJ1-4,CACQNEKLFF,TGTGCCTGTCAGAATGAAAAACTGTTTTTT
TRBD1,14,TRBV6-5,few,TRBJ1-2,CASSPTGVSYGYTF,TGTGCCAGCAGCCCGACAGGGGTTAGCTATGGCTACACCTTC
TRBD2,18,TRBV5-1,NA,TRBJ2-5,CASSSQTRTSGVQETQYF,TGCGCCAGCAGCTCACAAACGCGGACTAGCGGGGTACAAGAGACCCAGTACTTC
NA,15,TRBV19,once,TRBJ2-2,CASSIGTPGRWELFF,TGTGCCAGTAGTATTGGAACTCCGGGGAGGTGGGAGCTGTTTTTT
NA,15,TRBV28,NA,TRBJ1-3,CASSFTQRTGNTIYF,TGTGCCAGCAGTTTCACACAGAGAACTGGAAACACCATATATTTT
NA,12,TRBV11-1,few,TRBJ1-6,CASSQYNSPLHF,TGTGCCAGCAGCCAGTATAATTCACCCCTCCACTTT
NA,14,TRBV19,NA,TRBJ2-2,CASSIQGHSGELFF,TGTGCCAGTAGTATCCAGGGCCATTCCGGGGAGCTGTTTTTT
TRBD1,15,TRBV28,once,TRBJ2-7,CASSLTGGQFYEQYF,TGTGCCAGCAGCCTCACAGGGGGCCAATTCTACGAGCAGTACTTC
TRBD1,14,TRBV7-9,NA,TRBJ1-1,CASSLAEAGGRAFF,TGTGCCAGCAGCTTGGCGGAGGCAGGGGGACGAGCTTTCTTT
NA,18,TRBV6-2/TRBV6-3,NA,TRBJ1-4,CASSYLLWYRSTNEKLFF,TGTGCCAGCAGTTACCTTCTCTGGTACAGATCAACTAATGAAAAACTGTTTTTT
NA,12,TRBV10-2,NA,TRBJ2-1,CASRQGYNEQFF,TGCGCCAGCAGACAGGGTTACAATGAGCAGTTCTTC
NA,15,TRBV6-5,NA,TRBJ1-4,CASILTTQGGEKLFF,TGTGCCAGCATCCTTACTACCCAAGGCGGTGAAAAACTGTTTTTT
NA,18,TRBV23-1,NA,TRBJ1-4,CASSQSKGWHPGGEKLFF,TGCGCCAGCAGTCAATCGAAAGGCTGGCACCCGGGAGGTGAAAAACTGTTTTTT
NA,16,TRBV19,NA,TRBJ2-6,CASSIPGATGANVLTF,TGTGCCAGTAGTATCCCTGGGGCTACTGGGGCCAACGTCCTGACTTTC
NA,15,TRBV5-4,many,TRBJ1-1,CASSLSGVANTEAFF,TGTGCCAGCAGCTTGTCAGGGGTCGCGAACACTGAAGCTTTCTTT
NA,16,TRBV11-3,once,TRBJ2-2,CASSSAGATNTGELFF,TGTGCCAGCAGCTCTGCGGGTGCAACAAACACCGGGGAGCTGTTTTTT
NA,13,TRBV12-3/TRBV12-4,NA,TRBJ2-3,CASCEQGTDTQYF,TGTGCCAGCTGCGAACAGGGCACAGATACGCAGTATTTT
TRBD2,16,TRBV7-3,NA,TRBJ2-1,CASSLKRLAEYNEQFF,TGTGCCAGCAGCTTAAAAAGACTAGCGGAATACAATGAGCAGTTCTTC
TRBD1,14,TRBV5-1,NA,TRBJ2-7,CASSFETGVGEQYF,TGCGCCAGCAGCTTCGAGACAGGGGTAGGGGAGCAGTACTTC
NA,15,TRBV5-5,NA,TRBJ1-1,CASSFSGRGNTEAFF,TGTGCCAGCAGCTTCAGTGGCAGGGGTAACACTGAAGCTTTCTTT
NA,13,TRBV18,NA,TRBJ1-2,CASSLDKGDGYTF,TGTGCCAGCTCCCTGGACAAAGGCGATGGCTACACCTTC
TRBD1,14,TRBV2,NA,TRBJ1-5,CASNRDRVGQPQHF,TGTGCCAGCAATCGGGACAGGGTGGGTCAGCCCCAGCATTTT